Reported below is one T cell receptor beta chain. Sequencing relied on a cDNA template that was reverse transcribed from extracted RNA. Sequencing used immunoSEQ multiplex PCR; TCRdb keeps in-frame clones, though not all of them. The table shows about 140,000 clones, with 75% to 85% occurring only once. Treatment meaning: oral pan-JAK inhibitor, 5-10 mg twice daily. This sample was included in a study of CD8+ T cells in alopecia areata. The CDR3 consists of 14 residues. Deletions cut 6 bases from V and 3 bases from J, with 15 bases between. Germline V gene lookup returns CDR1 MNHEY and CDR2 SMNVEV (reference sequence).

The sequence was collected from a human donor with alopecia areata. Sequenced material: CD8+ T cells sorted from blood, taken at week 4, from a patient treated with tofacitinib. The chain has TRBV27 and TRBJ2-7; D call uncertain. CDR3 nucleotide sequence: TGTGCCAGCAGCCTCCGGGCGTCCGGCTACGAGCAGTACTTC. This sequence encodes CASSLRASGYEQYF.